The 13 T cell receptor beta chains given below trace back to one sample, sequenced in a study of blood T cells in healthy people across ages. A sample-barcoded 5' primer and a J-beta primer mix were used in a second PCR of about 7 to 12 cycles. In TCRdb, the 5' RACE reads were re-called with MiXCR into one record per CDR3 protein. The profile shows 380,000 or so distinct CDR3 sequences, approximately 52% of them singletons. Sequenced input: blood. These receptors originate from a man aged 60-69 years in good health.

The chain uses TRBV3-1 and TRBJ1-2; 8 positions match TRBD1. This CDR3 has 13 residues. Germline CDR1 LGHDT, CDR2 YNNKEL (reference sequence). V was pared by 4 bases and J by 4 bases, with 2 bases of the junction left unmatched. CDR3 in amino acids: CASSRDRSYGYTF. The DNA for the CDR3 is TGTGCCAGCAGCCGGGACAGGAGCTATGGCTACACCTTC.

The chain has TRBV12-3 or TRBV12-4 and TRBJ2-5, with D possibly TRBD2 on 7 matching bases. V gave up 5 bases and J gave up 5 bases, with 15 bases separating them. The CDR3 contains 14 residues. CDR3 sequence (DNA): TGTGCCAGCAGTCCAGGGGAGGGTCTTGAGACCCAGTACTTC. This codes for CASSPGEGLETQYF.

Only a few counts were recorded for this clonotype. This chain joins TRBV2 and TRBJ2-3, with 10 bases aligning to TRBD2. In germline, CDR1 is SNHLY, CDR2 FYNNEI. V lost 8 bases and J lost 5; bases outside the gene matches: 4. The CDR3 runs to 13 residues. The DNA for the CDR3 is TGTGCCAGCGCCGAGCGGGGGGGAGATACGCAGTATTTT. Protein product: CASAERGGDTQYF.

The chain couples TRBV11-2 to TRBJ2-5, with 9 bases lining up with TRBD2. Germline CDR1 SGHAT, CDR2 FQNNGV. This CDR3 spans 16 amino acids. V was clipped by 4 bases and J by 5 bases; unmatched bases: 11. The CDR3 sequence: CASSSKRGAAEETQYF. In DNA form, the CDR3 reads TGTGCCAGCAGCTCCAAGCGGGGGGCCGCGGAGGAGACCCAGTACTTC.

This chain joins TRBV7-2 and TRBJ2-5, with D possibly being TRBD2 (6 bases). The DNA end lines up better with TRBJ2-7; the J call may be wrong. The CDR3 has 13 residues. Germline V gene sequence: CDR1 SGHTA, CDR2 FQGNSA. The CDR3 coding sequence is TGTGCCAGCAGCTTGGGACGGGGGTGCGAGCAGTACTTC. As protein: CASSLGRGCEQYF.

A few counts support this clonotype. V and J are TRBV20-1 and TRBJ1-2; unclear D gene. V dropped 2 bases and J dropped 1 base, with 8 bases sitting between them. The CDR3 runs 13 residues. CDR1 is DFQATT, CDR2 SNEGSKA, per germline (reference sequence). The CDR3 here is CSARRELNYGYTF. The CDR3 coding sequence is TGCAGTGCTAGACGGGAACTTAACTATGGCTACACCTTC.

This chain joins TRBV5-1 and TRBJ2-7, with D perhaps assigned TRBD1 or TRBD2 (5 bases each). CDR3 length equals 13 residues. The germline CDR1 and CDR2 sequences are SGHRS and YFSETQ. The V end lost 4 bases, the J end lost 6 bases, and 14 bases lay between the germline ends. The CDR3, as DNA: TGCGCCAGCAGCCGGGACCGTTCTGGCGAGCAGTACTTC. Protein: CASSRDRSGEQYF.

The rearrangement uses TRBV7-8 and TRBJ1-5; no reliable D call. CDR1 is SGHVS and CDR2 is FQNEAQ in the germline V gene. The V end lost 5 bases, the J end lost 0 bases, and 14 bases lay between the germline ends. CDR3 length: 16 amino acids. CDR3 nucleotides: TGTGCCAGCAGCGGAGATGGTATTAATAGCAATCAGCCCCAGCATTTT. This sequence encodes CASSGDGINSNQPQHF.

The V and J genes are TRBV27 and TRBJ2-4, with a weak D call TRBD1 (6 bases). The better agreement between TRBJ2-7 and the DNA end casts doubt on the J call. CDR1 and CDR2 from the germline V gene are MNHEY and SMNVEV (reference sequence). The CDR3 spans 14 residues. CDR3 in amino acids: CASSPTGNSLEQYF. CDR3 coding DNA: TGTGCCAGCAGTCCGACAGGTAACTCACTCGAGCAGTACTTC.

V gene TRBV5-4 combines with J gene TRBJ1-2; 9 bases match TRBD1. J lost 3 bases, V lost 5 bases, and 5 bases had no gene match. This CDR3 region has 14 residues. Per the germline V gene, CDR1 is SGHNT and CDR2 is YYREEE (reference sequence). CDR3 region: CASRPTGGYYGYTF. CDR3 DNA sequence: TGTGCCAGCAGACCGACAGGGGGGTACTATGGCTACACCTTC.

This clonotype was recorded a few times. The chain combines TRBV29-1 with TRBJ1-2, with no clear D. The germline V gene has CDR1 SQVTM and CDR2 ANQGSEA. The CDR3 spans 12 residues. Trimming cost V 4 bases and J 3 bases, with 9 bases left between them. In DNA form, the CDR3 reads TGCAGCGTTGCTTCTACTTACTATGGCTACACCTTC. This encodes CSVASTYYGYTF.

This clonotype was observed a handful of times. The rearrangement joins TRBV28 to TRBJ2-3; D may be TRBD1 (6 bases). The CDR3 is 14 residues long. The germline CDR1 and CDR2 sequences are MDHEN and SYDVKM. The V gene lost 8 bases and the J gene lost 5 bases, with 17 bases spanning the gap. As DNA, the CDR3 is TGTGCCAGCGGGACGGGACACCGCAAAGATACGCAGTATTTT. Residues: CASGTGHRKDTQYF.

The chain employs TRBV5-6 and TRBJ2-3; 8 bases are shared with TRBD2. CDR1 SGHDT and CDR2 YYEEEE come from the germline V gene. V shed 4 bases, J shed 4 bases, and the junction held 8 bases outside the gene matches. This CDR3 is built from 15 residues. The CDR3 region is CASSPWREVSDTQYF. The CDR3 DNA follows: TGTGCCAGCAGCCCCTGGCGGGAGGTGTCAGATACGCAGTATTTT.